This T cell receptor (beta chain) was profiled in a study of shared clonotypes between healthy human individuals. Study-wide background: For every donor, three CD4 naive, three CD4 memory, two CD8 naive and one CD8 memory plates were used. Study-wide points: Richness estimates generally favored naive over memory subsets. The genetic and exposure-history diversity represented was limited by few donors. A reduction in generation probabilities was seen for non-shared clonotypes relative to those shared by all four donors.

Assay: immunoSEQ multiplex PCR; the TCRdb copy retains only in-frame clones and omits some. The repertoire holds roughly 660,000 clones, with less than 95% as singletons. Germline assignment: CDR1 LGHNA and CDR2 YNFKEQ. The trim removed 4 bases at V and 0 bases at J, leaving 6 bases unmatched. This CDR3 is built from 15 residues. This clone was counted a few times. Its antigen is unknown. J is TRBJ2-7 and V is TRBV4-2; 7 bases match TRBD1. Material: memory CD8+ T cells from PBMCs. The subset: CD45RO+ cells pooled with CCR7-negative TemRA cells. This TCR derives from a man aged 18 to 30 in good health. Some clones in this sample may be carry-over from other donors' samples. The CDR3 region has the DNA TGTGCCAGCAGCCCCCGACAGGGAGACTCCTACGAGCAGTACTTC. Its protein is CASSPRQGDSYEQYF.